What follows is one T cell receptor (beta chain) and its context. What it binds is unknown. CDR3 size: 13 residues. CDR1 is ENHRY, CDR2 SYGVKD, per germline. Trimming took 11 bases from V and 4 from J; bases not matched to a gene: 3. Built from TCR beta cDNA, the libraries had unique molecular identifiers in them. TCRdb re-analysed the PCR reads in MiXCR, keeping a single row per CDR3 protein. The sample includes roughly 150,000 distinct CDR3 sequences, approximately 35% of them seen just once. The data belong to a study of post-analysis software for immune sequencing data. Study-wide background: Relapsing-remitting, secondary progressive and progressive-relapsing forms made up the multiple sclerosis disease courses.

Study-wide findings and caveats: In patients, TRBV5-6, TRBV5-1 and TRBV20-1 belonged to 4 or 5 TRBV segments found more frequently than in controls. Among multiple sclerosis patients, normalized Chao1 diversity was significantly below that of controls. Analysis by F measure revealed that same-batch samples clustered strongly together.

The chain combines TRBV10-3 with TRBJ2-3; 13 bases fit TRBD2. This receptor was obtained from a girl aged 10 to 17 with multiple sclerosis. Specimen: blood, collected after autologous hematopoietic stem cell transplantation. CDR3 DNA: TGTGCCTCTACTAGCGGGAGGGCAGATACGCAGTATTTT. Amino acids: CASTSGRADTQYF.